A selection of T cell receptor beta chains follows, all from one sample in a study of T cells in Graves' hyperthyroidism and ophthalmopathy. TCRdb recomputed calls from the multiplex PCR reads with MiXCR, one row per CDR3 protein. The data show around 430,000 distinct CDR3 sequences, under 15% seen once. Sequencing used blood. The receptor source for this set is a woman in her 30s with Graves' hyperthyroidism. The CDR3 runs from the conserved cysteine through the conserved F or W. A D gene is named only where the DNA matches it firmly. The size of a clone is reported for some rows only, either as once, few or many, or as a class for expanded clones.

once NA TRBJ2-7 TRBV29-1 TGCAGCGTTGAAGATCCCAGGGAGGGGGGGTACGAGCAGTACTTC CSVEDPREGGYEQYF
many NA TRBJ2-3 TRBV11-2 TGTGCCAGCAGCTTAGGGGCTGCGAACACAGATACGCAGTATTTT CASSLGAANTDTQYF
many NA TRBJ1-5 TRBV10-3 TGTGCCATCAGTATCGAGGGGCAGGGACAGCCCCAGCATTTT CAISIEGQGQPQHF
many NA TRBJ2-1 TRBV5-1 TGCGCCAGCAGCTTGTTAACGACAGAGCAGTTCTTC CASSLLTTEQFF
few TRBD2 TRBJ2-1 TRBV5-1 TGCGCCAGCAGCTTGACCTATAGGACTAGCTTGTACAATGAGCAGTTCTTC CASSLTYRTSLYNEQFF
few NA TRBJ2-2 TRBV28 TGTGCCAGCAGTTTATCGGTCAGGGGCACCGGGGAGCTGTTTTTT CASSLSVRGTGELFF
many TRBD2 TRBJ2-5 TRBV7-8 TGTGCCAGCAGCTTAGTTGGTAGCGGGAGTGGGCAGACCCAGTACTTC CASSLVGSGSGQTQYF
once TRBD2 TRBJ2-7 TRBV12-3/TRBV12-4 TGTGCCAGCAGCCTCGACCCTAGCGGGTTCAGCTCCCACGAGCAGTACTTC CASSLDPSGFSSHEQYF
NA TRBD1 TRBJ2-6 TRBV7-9 TGTGCCAGCAGCTCCCGACAGGGGGCGGGCGGGGCCAACGTCCTGACTTTC CASSSRQGAGGANVLTF
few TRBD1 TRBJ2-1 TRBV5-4 TGTGCCAGCAGCTTGGACCAGGGGGTGCACAATGAGCAGTTCTTC CASSLDQGVHNEQFF
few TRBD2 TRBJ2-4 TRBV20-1 TGCAGTGCGTGGGGACAGCCAGCTAGGGGACTAGCGGGAGTTTACATTCAGTACTTC CSAWGQPARGLAGVYIQYF
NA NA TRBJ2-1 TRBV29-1 TGCAGCGTTGATAATAGCTACTCCTACAATGAGCAGTTCTTC CSVDNSYSYNEQFF
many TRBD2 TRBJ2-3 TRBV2 TGTGCCAGCAGCACTAGCGGGAGGCCCACAGATACGCAGTATTTT CASSTSGRPTDTQYF
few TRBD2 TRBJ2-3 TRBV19 TGTGCCAGTAGTATGGTAGGACTAGCGGTGACAGATACGCAGTATTTT CASSMVGLAVTDTQYF
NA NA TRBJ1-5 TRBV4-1 TGCGCCAGCAGCCAAGATGGAGGGATTGGGAATCAGCCCCAGCATTTT CASSQDGGIGNQPQHF
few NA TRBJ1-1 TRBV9 TGTGCCAGCACCCTGACAGCGGGAGGCACTGAAGCTTTCTTT CASTLTAGGTEAFF
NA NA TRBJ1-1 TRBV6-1 TGTGCCAGCGATCAGCTACAGGCCGACACTGAAGCTTTCTTT CASDQLQADTEAFF
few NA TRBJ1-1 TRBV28 TGTGCCAGCAGTCCCTTCCTTAGCCGAACTGAAGCTTTCTTT CASSPFLSRTEAFF
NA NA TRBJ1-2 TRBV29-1 TGCAGCGTACAAGCCGGGACCGCGTATGGCTACACCTTC CSVQAGTAYGYTF
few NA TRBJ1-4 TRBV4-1 TGCGCCAGCAGCTCGCACGGGACGCCTAATGAAAAACTGTTTTTT CASSSHGTPNEKLFF
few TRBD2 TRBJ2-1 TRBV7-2 TGTGCCAGCAGCTTAGTCCCGGGACTAGCGGCGTACAATGAGCAGTTCTTC CASSLVPGLAAYNEQFF
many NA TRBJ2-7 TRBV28 TGTGCCAGCAGTTTGCGATCGCGGGCCGAGCAGTACTTC CASSLRSRAEQYF
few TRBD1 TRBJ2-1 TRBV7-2 TGTGCCAGCTGCTCCCCATCCGGGACAGGGCGGTACAATGAGCAGTTCTTC CASCSPSGTGRYNEQFF
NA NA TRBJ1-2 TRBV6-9 TGTGCCAGCAGTTTTATAGGCTCTAACTATGGCTACACCTTC CASSFIGSNYGYTF